This is a list of T cell receptor beta chains from one sample in a study of identical twins. Via MiXCR, TCRdb re-called the 5' RACE reads, giving one row per CDR3 protein. The sample consists of approximately 680,000 distinct CDR3 sequences, under 8.5% of them appearing once. This sample was shared with a second study, whose subject was yellow fever vaccine responses in identical twins.

Material for sequencing was PBMCs. Receptor source: a woman under 30 in good health. Both conserved end residues are part of each CDR3. A D gene is named only where the DNA matches it firmly. Expanded clones get a size class; other rows say once, few or many, or leave the size out.

v_gene	j_gene	abundance	len	d_gene	CDR3nt	CDR3aa
TRBV3-1	TRBJ2-3	few	16	NA	TGTGCCAGCAGCCAAGGTCAATCGGTGGCGGCAGATACGCAGTATTTT	CASSQGQSVAADTQYF
TRBV29-1	TRBJ1-1	NA	14	NA	TGCAGCGTTGATAAAGGGACCATGAACACTGAAGCTTTCTTT	CSVDKGTMNTEAFF
TRBV20-1	TRBJ1-5	many	13	NA	TGCAGTGCAACGACAGCTAGCAATCAGCCCCAGCATTTT	CSATTASNQPQHF
TRBV3-1	TRBJ1-2	many	14	TRBD1	TGTGCCAGCAGCCACACGTCAGGGGGCTATGGCTACACCTTC	CASSHTSGGYGYTF
TRBV7-8	TRBJ2-3	few	16	TRBD2	TGTGCCAGCAGCCGGGCTAGCGGGAGGGGGTCAGATACGCAGTATTTT	CASSRASGRGSDTQYF
TRBV28	TRBJ2-7	few	14	NA	TGTGCCAGCAGTTTCGAGGCCTCGACAGGCACAAAGTACTTC	CASSFEASTGTKYF
TRBV20-1	TRBJ2-1	many	16	TRBD2	TGCAGTGCTAGCGGGAGACTAGCGGGGAAAAACAATGAGCAGTTCTTC	CSASGRLAGKNNEQFF
TRBV6-5	TRBJ1-1	NA	17	NA	TGTGCCAGCAGTTCCCCTGGGGTGGGATATGTGAACACTGAAGCTTTCTTT	CASSSPGVGYVNTEAFF
TRBV11-2	TRBJ2-7	few	18	TRBD2	TGTGCCAGCAGCCGCCTGGGACTAGCGGGAGGTAGGGCCTACGAGCAGTACTTC	CASSRLGLAGGRAYEQYF
TRBV3-1	TRBJ2-7	NA	12	NA	TGTGCCAGCAGCCAAGAAGGGAGCGAGCAGTACTTC	CASSQEGSEQYF
TRBV6-1	TRBJ1-1	few	14	NA	TGTGCCAGCGCTAGGACAGCTAGGAACACTGAAGCTTTCTTT	CASARTARNTEAFF
TRBV6-5	TRBJ2-5	NA	15	NA	TGTGCCAGCAGTTACAGTCTGGATTCTTCGGAGACCCAGTACTTC	CASSYSLDSSETQYF
TRBV5-1	TRBJ1-2	few	16	NA	TGCGCCAGCACCATACGGCCCTCCGAAATGTCGTATGGCTACACCTTC	CASTIRPSEMSYGYTF
TRBV14	TRBJ2-1	few	17	NA	TGTGCCAGCAGCCAAGAGAGGACACCACCCCCTTACAATGAGCAGTTCTTC	CASSQERTPPPYNEQFF
TRBV6-5	TRBJ2-5	NA	16	TRBD1	TGTGCCAGCAGTTATCTAAGACAGGGGACGTGGGAGACCCAGTACTTC	CASSYLRQGTWETQYF
TRBV7-2	TRBJ1-1	NA	14	NA	TGTGCCAGCAGCTCCCGGGGGACCCCCACTGAAGCTTTCTTT	CASSSRGTPTEAFF
TRBV5-1	TRBJ2-3	few	17	TRBD2	TGCGCCAGCAGCTTGAGGCCCAGCGGGGGCGGTGTCGATACGCAGTATTTT	CASSLRPSGGGVDTQYF
TRBV20-1	TRBJ2-7	few	12	TRBD1	TGCAGTGCTGGGACAGACACCTACGAGCAGTACTTC	CSAGTDTYEQYF
TRBV20-1	TRBJ2-3	few	14	TRBD2	TGCAGTGCTCCCATAGCGGGAGCAACAGATACGCAGTATTTT	CSAPIAGATDTQYF
TRBV18	TRBJ1-2	few	13	NA	TGTGCCAGCTCCTACGACCAAAACTATGGCTACACCTTC	CASSYDQNYGYTF
TRBV11-2	TRBJ2-1	few	15	NA	TGTGCCAGCAGCCCAGCGGGCCGGGACTACAATGAGCAGTTCTTC	CASSPAGRDYNEQFF
TRBV29-1	TRBJ1-1	NA	11	NA	TGCAGCGTTGGGGGAGGGATTGAAGCTTTCTTT	CSVGGGIEAFF
TRBV5-1	TRBJ2-1	few	15	TRBD2	TGCGCCAGCAGCTGGGGACCTGGGGGAGGGAGTGAGCAGTTCTTC	CASSWGPGGGSEQFF
TRBV15	TRBJ2-5	NA	16	TRBD2	TGTGCCACCAGCAGAGGATTAGCGGGAGGCGCAGAGACCCAGTACTTC	CATSRGLAGGAETQYF
TRBV7-9	TRBJ2-1	NA	17	TRBD2	TGTGCCAGCAGCTTATGGGCTAGCGGGGGGATCTACAATGAGCAGTTCTTC	CASSLWASGGIYNEQFF
TRBV7-8	TRBJ2-5	few	15	NA	TGTGCCAGCAGTGTAGAGGGGCGGCAACAAGAGACCCAGTACTTC	CASSVEGRQQETQYF
TRBV6-1	TRBJ1-1	few	16	TRBD1	TGTGCCAGCAGTGACCTCGGGGGACAGGGGTACACTGAAGCTTTCTTT	CASSDLGGQGYTEAFF
TRBV6-1	TRBJ2-5	NA	14	NA	TGTGCCACCAGTGAAGCTTCCCTAGCCGGGGTCCAGTACTTC	CATSEASLAGVQYF
TRBV11-2	TRBJ2-7	NA	13	TRBD1	TGTGCCAGTGGACAGGCAGACCTCTACGAGCAGTACTTC	CASGQADLYEQYF
TRBV4-1	TRBJ1-5	many	16	NA	TGCGCCAGCAGCCACGGGCCGGGACCGTACAATCAGCCCCAGCATTTT	CASSHGPGPYNQPQHF
TRBV6-1	TRBJ1-1	NA	15	NA	TGTGCCAGCTGGGGGGCGGAAAGAATGAACACTGAAGCTTTCTTT	CASWGAERMNTEAFF
TRBV5-1	TRBJ1-1	many	13	TRBD1	TGCGCCAGCAGCTTCACAGGGGTGACTGAAGCTTTCTTT	CASSFTGVTEAFF
TRBV7-8	TRBJ1-4	NA	14	NA	TGTGCCAGCAGCGCCGGGCGGGTTAATGAAAAACTGTTTTTT	CASSAGRVNEKLFF
TRBV7-8	TRBJ2-7	many	15	NA	TGTGCCAGCAGCTTAGTCGGTCAGAAATCCTACGAGCAGTACTTC	CASSLVGQKSYEQYF
TRBV9	TRBJ2-2	NA	14	NA	TGTGCCAGCAGGGGGGCACCCAGTAGCGGGGAGCTGTTTTTT	CASRGAPSSGELFF
TRBV5-1	TRBJ2-5	NA	17	NA	TGCGCCAGCAGCTTGGGGCTGGCAGTCCCTTTTCAAGAGACCCAGTACTTC	CASSLGLAVPFQETQYF
TRBV7-9	TRBJ2-2	many	13	NA	TGTGCCAGCAGCCCCAGTCCTGGCGGGGAGCTGTTTTTT	CASSPSPGGELFF
TRBV20-1	TRBJ2-1	few	13	NA	TGCAGTGCTCCATCTACATCGGGCAATGAGCAGTTCTTC	CSAPSTSGNEQFF
TRBV9	TRBJ2-7	few	17	TRBD2	TGTGCCAGCAGCCCGTTGACTAGCGGGGGCCCCCCTCTCGAGCAGTACTTC	CASSPLTSGGPPLEQYF